This record looks at one TCR beta chain sequence and its context. Its specificity is not known. This sample was included in a study of CXCR3-negative and CXCR3-positive naive CD8 T cells. Study-level information: Sequencing yielded roughly 130 million TRB reads, roughly 1.5 +/- 0.3 million per library.

UMI labels and 5' RACE were used to prepare the TRB cDNA libraries. TCRdb reprocessed the 5' RACE reads; each CDR3 protein has one entry and no DNA is given. The sample holds approximately 100,000 distinct CDR3 sequences. Study observations and caveats: The study inferred TCR strength from TRB CDR3 properties and found comparable surface CD5 between naive subsets. Compared with CXCR3-negative naive cells, CXCR3-positive naive cells showed more hydrophobic TRB CDR3s. Sequencing showed both naive subsets with comparably high diversity, and memory CD8+ cells much lower.

Source material: naive CXCR3+ CD8+ T cells from blood. Documented subset: CD45RO-CCR7+CD27+CD95- naive CD8+ T cells expressing CXCR3 (TNR3+). The TCR originated in a human donor in good health. Some clones in this sample may be carry-over from other donors' samples.

CDR3 protein: CASSFLSGTGGGEQYF. The V call is TRBV7-2, the J call TRBJ2-7; with no DNA, the TCRdb D assignment of TRBD1 cannot be verified. The CDR3 has 16 residues. Germline lookup yields CDR1 SGHTA and CDR2 FQGNSA.